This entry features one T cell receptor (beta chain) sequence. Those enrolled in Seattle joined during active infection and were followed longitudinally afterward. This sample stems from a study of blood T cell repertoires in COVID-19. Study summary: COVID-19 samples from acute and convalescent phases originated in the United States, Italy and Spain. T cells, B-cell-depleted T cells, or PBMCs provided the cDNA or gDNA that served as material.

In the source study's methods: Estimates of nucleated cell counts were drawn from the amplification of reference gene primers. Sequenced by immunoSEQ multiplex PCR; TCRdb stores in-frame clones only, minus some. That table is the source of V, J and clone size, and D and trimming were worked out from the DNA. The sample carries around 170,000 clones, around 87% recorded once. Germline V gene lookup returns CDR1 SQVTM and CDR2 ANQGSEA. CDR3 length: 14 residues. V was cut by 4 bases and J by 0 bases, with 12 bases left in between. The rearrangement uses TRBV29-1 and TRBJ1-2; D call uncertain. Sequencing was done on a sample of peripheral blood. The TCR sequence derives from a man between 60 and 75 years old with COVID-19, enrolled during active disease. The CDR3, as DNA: TGCAGCGTTGCATTGTTAGCTTCTAACTATGGCTACACCTTC. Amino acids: CSVALLASNYGYTF.